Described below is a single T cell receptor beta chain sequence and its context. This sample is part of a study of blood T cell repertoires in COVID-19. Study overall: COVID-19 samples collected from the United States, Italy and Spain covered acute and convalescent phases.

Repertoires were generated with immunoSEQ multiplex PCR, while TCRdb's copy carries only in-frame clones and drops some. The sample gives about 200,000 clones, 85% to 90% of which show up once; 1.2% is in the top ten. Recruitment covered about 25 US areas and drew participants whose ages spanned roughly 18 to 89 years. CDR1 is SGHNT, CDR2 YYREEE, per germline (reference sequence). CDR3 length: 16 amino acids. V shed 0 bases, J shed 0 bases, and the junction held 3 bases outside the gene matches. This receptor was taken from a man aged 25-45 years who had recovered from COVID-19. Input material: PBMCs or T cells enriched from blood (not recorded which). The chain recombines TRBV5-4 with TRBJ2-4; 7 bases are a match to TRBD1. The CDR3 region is CASSLGTGLAKNIQYF. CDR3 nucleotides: TGTGCCAGCAGCTTGGGGACAGGATTAGCCAAAAACATTCAGTACTTC.